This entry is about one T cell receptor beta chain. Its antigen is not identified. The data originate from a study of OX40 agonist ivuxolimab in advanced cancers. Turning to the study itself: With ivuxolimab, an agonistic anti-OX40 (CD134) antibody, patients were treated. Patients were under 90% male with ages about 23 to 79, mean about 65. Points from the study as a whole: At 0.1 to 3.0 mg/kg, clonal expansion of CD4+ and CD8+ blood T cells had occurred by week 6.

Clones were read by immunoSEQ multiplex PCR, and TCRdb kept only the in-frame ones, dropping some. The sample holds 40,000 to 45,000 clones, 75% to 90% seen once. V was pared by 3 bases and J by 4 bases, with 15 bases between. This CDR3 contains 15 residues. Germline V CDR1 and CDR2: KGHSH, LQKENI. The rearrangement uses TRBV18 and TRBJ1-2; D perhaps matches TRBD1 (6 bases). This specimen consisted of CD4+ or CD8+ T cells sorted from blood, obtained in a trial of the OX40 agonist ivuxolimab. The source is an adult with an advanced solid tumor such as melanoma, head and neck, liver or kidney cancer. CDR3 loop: CASSPGAALVYGYTF. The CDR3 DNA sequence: TGTGCCAGCTCACCGGGGGCAGCTCTTGTCTATGGCTACACCTTC.